A selection of T cell receptor beta chains follows, all from one sample in a study of T cells in Graves' hyperthyroidism and ophthalmopathy. Via MiXCR, TCRdb re-called the multiplex PCR reads, giving one row per CDR3 protein. This sample has around 350,000 distinct CDR3 sequences, with about 14% found just once. The sequencing sample was made of blood. All receptors come from a woman aged 25 to 39 with Graves' ophthalmopathy. Both conserved end residues are part of each CDR3. The D gene is left open where the match is weak. Only some rows state a clone size, as once, few, many or a class for expanded clones.

>few|TRBV7-8|TRBD1|TRBJ1-1|17
CASSSTYRGTLDTEAFF
TGTGCCAGCAGCTCGACATACAGGGGCACTTTAGACACTGAAGCTTTCTTT
>many|TRBV18|NA|TRBJ1-5|16
CASSPMSGVGVQPQHF
TGTGCCAGCTCACCCATGTCAGGGGTAGGAGTTCAGCCCCAGCATTTT
>many|TRBV20-1|TRBD1|TRBJ2-1|13
CSFRGQTYNEQFF
TGCAGTTTCCGGGGACAGACCTACAATGAGCAGTTCTTC
>many|TRBV11-3|TRBD1|TRBJ1-4|18
CASNNFRLPGQGPEKLFF
TGTGCCAGCAACAATTTCCGACTGCCGGGACAGGGCCCTGAAAAACTGTTTTTT
>many|TRBV4-1|TRBD1|TRBJ2-7|16
CASSQEQGAGPKEQYF
TGCGCCAGCAGCCAAGAACAGGGGGCAGGACCGAAGGAGCAGTACTTC
>NA|TRBV27|NA|TRBJ1-3|14
CASRQGRSGNTIYF
TGTGCCAGCAGGCAAGGGCGATCTGGAAACACCATATATTTT
>many|TRBV28|NA|TRBJ2-5|14
CASSYFRDQETQYF
TGTGCCAGCAGTTACTTCCGGGACCAAGAGACCCAGTACTTC
>many|TRBV30|TRBD2|TRBJ2-3|18
CAWSAPPRGGPGTDTQYF
TGTGCCTGGAGTGCCCCGCCGCGGGGGGGCCCAGGAACAGATACGCAGTATTTT
>few|TRBV4-1|NA|TRBJ1-1|15
CASSQDSMGAREAFF
TGCGCCAGCAGCCAAGATTCGATGGGCGCCCGAGAAGCTTTCTTT
>NA|TRBV6-1|NA|TRBJ2-7|13
CASHVAGSDEQYF
TGTGCCAGCCACGTGGCAGGGAGCGACGAGCAGTACTTC
>many|TRBV3-1|TRBD1|TRBJ2-2|16
CASSPPGQVNTGELFF
TGTGCCAGCAGCCCACCGGGACAGGTGAACACCGGGGAGCTGTTTTTT
>many|TRBV7-2|TRBD1|TRBJ2-2|17
CASSLDSDRSNTGELFF
TGTGCCAGCAGCTTAGATTCGGACAGGTCGAACACCGGGGAGCTGTTTTTT
>many|TRBV5-1|NA|TRBJ2-2|15
CASSLDHANTGELFF
TGCGCCAGCAGCTTGGACCACGCGAACACCGGGGAGCTGTTTTTT
>many|TRBV20-1|NA|TRBJ2-7|19
CSARETPPAGTIKTYEQYF
TGCAGTGCTAGAGAGACACCCCCAGCAGGGACGATCAAGACCTACGAGCAGTACTTC
>few|TRBV3-1|NA|TRBJ2-1|13
CASSQLRYNEQFF
TGTGCCAGCAGCCAACTACGCTACAATGAGCAGTTCTTC
>many|TRBV14|NA|TRBJ2-5|17
CASSQVGARGFQETQYF
TGTGCCAGCAGCCAAGTTGGGGCGAGGGGGTTCCAAGAGACCCAGTACTTC
>many|TRBV3-1|NA|TRBJ1-2|17
CASSQDMGPGFNYGYTF
TGTGCCAGCAGCCAAGATATGGGTCCCGGGTTCAACTATGGCTACACCTTC
>many|TRBV11-1|NA|TRBJ2-2|14
CASSSSRNTGELFF
TGTGCCAGCAGCTCGAGTCGGAACACCGGGGAGCTGTTTTTT